Listed here is a single T cell receptor (beta chain). What it recognizes is unknown. These data belong to a study of T cells in localized non-small cell lung cancer. Data came from immunoSEQ multiplex PCR; TCRdb stores just in-frame clones and leaves some out. The data contain 55,000 to 65,000 clones, about 87% of them seen just once; the ten biggest clones take up 22%. Notes on the study in general: Heterogeneity within the tumor remains possible, as just one region underwent sequencing. With higher T cell density in blood came longer overall survival.

Sequences were derived from peripheral blood, sampled before any cancer treatment. The receptor was isolated from a man between 40 and 69 years old with stage I squamous cell lung carcinoma.

This CDR3 reads CASASISGRETQYF. Here the CDR3 DNA reads TGTGCCAGCGCTAGCATCAGCGGGAGGGAGACCCAGTACTTC. The rearrangement uses TRBV11-2 and TRBJ2-5, with 9 bases that match TRBD2. Germline loops: CDR1 SGHAT, CDR2 FQNNGV. The CDR3 consists of 14 residues. V lost 8 bases, J lost 5 bases, and 9 bases stayed unmatched.